The T cell receptor beta chain under discussion was sequenced for a study of blood T cells in healthy people across ages. With a J-beta primer mix and a sample-barcoded 5' primer, a second PCR ran about 7 to 11 cycles. TCRdb passed the 5' RACE reads through MiXCR, listing each CDR3 protein once. This sample has 780,000 or so distinct CDR3 sequences, with roughly 56% found just once. Findings of the study overall: Relative to aged donors, long-lived donors carried more naive CD4+ cells and displayed higher diversity.

Collection of 8.5 to 10 milliliters of peripheral blood was performed for each donor. The table lists this clonotype with a few counts. The antigen is not known. J was trimmed by 1 base and V by 1 base; bases with no gene match: 6. CDR3 length: 17 residues. In germline, CDR1 is DFQATT, CDR2 SNEGSKA (reference sequence). The sequenced material came from blood. The TCR comes from a man aged 35-49 years in good health. The genes are TRBV20-1 and TRBJ2-1; 11 bases match TRBD2. The CDR3 DNA sequence: TGCAGTGCTAGAGCCTGGGGACTAGCGGTTTCCTACAATGAGCAGTTCTTC. It codes for CSARAWGLAVSYNEQFF.